This TCR beta chain was identified during a study of blood T cell repertoires in COVID-19. Germline V gene sequence: CDR1 MNHNY, CDR2 SVGAGI (reference sequence). Trimming took off 5 bases at V and 5 bases at J, with 15 bases between the two ends. The length of the CDR3 is 14 residues. Sequenced by immunoSEQ multiplex PCR; TCRdb stores in-frame clones only, minus some. Of almost 400,000 clones in the sample, around 87% were seen once. This clone was seen a single time. This chain joins TRBV6-6 and TRBJ1-2; tentative D call: TRBD1 (6 bases). The TCR originated in an older woman with COVID-19, enrolled during active disease. Input material: peripheral blood. The CDR3 nucleotides are TGTGCCAGCAGTCCTAACACAGGGACATATGGCTACACCTTC. Protein sequence: CASSPNTGTYGYTF.